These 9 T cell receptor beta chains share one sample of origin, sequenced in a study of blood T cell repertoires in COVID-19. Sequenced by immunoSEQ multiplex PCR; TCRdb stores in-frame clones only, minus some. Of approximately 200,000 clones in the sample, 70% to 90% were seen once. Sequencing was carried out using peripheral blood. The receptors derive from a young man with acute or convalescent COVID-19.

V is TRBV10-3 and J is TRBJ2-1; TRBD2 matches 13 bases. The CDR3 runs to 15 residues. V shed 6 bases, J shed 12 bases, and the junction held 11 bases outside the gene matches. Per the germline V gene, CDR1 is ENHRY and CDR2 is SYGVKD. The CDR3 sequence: CAISLGTSGVTSQFF. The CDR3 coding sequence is TGTGCCATCAGCCTAGGGACTAGCGGGGTGACGTCGCAGTTCTTC.

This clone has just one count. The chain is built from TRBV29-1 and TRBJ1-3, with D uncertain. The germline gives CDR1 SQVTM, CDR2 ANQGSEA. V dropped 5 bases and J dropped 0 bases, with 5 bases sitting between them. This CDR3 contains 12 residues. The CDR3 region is CSVWSSGNTIYF. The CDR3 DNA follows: TGCAGCGTTTGGAGCTCTGGAAACACCATATATTTT.

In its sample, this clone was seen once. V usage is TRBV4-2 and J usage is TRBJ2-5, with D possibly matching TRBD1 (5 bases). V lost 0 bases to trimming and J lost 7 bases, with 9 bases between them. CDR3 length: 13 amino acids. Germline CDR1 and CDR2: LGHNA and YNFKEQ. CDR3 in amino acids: CASSQEYQGTQYF. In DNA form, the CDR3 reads TGTGCCAGCAGCCAAGAATATCAGGGGACCCAGTACTTC.

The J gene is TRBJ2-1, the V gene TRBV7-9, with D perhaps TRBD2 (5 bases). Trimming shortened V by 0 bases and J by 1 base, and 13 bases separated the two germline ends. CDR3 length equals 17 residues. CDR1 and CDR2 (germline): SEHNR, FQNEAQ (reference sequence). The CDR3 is CASSLAATNPSYNEQFF. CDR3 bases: TGTGCCAGCAGCTTAGCGGCGACTAACCCGTCCTACAATGAGCAGTTCTTC.

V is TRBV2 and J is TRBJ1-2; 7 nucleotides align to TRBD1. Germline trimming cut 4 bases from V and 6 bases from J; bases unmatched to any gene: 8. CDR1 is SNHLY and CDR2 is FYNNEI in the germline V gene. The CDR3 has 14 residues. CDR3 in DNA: TGTGCCAGCAGTGCCCGACAGGGAAAGAATGGCTACACCTTC. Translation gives CASSARQGKNGYTF.

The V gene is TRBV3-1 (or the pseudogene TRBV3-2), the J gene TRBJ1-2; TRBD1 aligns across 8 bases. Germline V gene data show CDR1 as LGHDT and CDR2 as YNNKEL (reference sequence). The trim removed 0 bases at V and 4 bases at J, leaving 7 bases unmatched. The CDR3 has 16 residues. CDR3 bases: TGTGCCAGCAGCCAAGATTGGACAGGGCATCGCTATGGCTACACCTTC. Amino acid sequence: CASSQDWTGHRYGYTF.

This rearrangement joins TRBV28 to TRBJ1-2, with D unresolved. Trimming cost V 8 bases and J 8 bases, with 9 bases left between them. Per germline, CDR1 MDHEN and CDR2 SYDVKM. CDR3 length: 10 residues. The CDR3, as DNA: TGTGCCAGCGAGTCCGGGGGCTACACCTTC. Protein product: CASESGGYTF.

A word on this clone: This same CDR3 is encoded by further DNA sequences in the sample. CDR3 region: CASSQGDRGYEQYF. Here the CDR3 DNA reads TGCGCCAGCAGCCAGGGGGACAGGGGCTACGAGCAGTACTTC. This chain links TRBV4-1 with TRBJ2-7, with 10 bases lining up with TRBD1. Trimming cost V 3 bases and J 3 bases; bases outside gene matches: 2. Germline values: CDR1 MGHRA, CDR2 YSYEKL. CDR3 length equals 14 residues.

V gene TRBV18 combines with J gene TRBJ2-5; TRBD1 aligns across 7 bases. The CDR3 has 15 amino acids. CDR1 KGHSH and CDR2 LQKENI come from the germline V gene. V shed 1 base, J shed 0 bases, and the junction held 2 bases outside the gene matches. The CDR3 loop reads CASSPQTGYQETQYF. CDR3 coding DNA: TGTGCCAGCTCACCACAGACAGGGTACCAAGAGACCCAGTACTTC.